Below are 11 T cell receptor beta chains sequenced from a single sample in a study of blood T cell repertoires in COVID-19. Repertoires were generated with immunoSEQ multiplex PCR, while TCRdb's copy carries only in-frame clones and drops some. The table has hundreds of thousands of clones, about 88% seen once. The sample taken for sequencing was peripheral blood. Every receptor here comes from a woman between 55 and 75 years old with acute or convalescent COVID-19.

The chain recombines TRBV7-2 with TRBJ1-1; possibly TRBD1 for D (5 bases). CDR1 and CDR2 (germline): SGHTA, FQGNSA. The CDR3 is made up of 13 amino acids. Trimming shortened V by 4 bases and J by 5 bases, and 11 bases separated the two germline ends. The CDR3 protein is CASSSRGGTEAFF. The CDR3 DNA reads as TGTGCCAGCAGCTCCCGGGGGGGGACTGAAGCTTTCTTT.

This clone was counted once. The chain carries TRBV9 and TRBJ1-4, with 7 bases fitting TRBD1. Germline V CDR1 and CDR2: SGDLS, YYNGEE. V shed 5 bases, J shed 7 bases, and the junction held 11 bases outside the gene matches. This CDR3 is built from 15 residues. CDR3 protein: CASSQGGVPGEKLFF. CDR3 nucleotide sequence: TGTGCCAGCAGTCAAGGGGGCGTTCCGGGTGAAAAACTGTTTTTT.

CDR3 bases: TGTGCCAGTTCCCCCCAGGGCCCAAGCTCCTACGAGCAGTACTTC. Translated: CASSPQGPSSYEQYF. J is TRBJ2-7 and V is TRBV18, with D perhaps TRBD1 (5 bases). CDR3 length equals 15 residues. Trimming removed 9 bases from V and 0 bases from J, with 18 bases in between. CDR1 is KGHSH, CDR2 LQKENI, per germline.

The genes are TRBV4-2 and TRBJ1-1, with 10 nucleotides matching TRBD1. The CDR3 has 18 residues. The V gene's germline CDR1 is LGHNA and CDR2 YNFKEQ. The ends lost 4 bases at V and 1 base at J; junction bases unmatched: 12. The CDR3 sequence: CASSRDPGQGYENTEAFF. The DNA for the CDR3 is TGTGCCAGCAGCCGCGACCCGGGACAGGGGTATGAGAACACTGAAGCTTTCTTT.

The V and J genes are TRBV7-2 and TRBJ2-5; 9 bases line up with TRBD2. Germline trimming cut 5 bases from V and 2 bases from J; bases unmatched to any gene: 9. CDR3 length equals 16 residues. The V gene's germline CDR1 is SGHTA and CDR2 FQGNSA. The CDR3 spells CASSARGLAGQETQYF. CDR3 DNA: TGTGCCAGCAGCGCCCGGGGGCTAGCGGGGCAAGAGACCCAGTACTTC.

This rearrangement joins TRBV3-1 (or the pseudogene TRBV3-2) to TRBJ2-1; D may be TRBD2 (5 bases). Looked up from germline, CDR1 is LGHDT and CDR2 is YNNKEL (reference sequence). Trimming stripped 1 base from V and 11 bases from J, with 12 bases between. CDR3 length: 13 amino acids. The CDR3 here is CASSQVTRAQQFF. In DNA, the CDR3 is TGTGCCAGCAGCCAAGTTACGCGGGCCCAGCAGTTCTTC.

The chain has TRBV29-1 and TRBJ2-1; no clear D. The CDR3 totals 10 residues. Trimming took off 5 bases at V and 7 bases at J, with 6 bases between the two ends. Germline values: CDR1 SQVTM, CDR2 ANQGSEA. The CDR3 sequence is CSVWANEQFF. As DNA, the CDR3 is TGCAGCGTTTGGGCAAATGAGCAGTTCTTC.

V and J are TRBV18 and TRBJ1-2; a possible D gene is TRBD1 (6 bases). With 6 bases removed from V and 3 bases from J, the gap between germline ends came to 14 bases. The CDR3 runs 14 residues. Germline V gives CDR1 KGHSH, CDR2 LQKENI. The CDR3 bases are TGTGCCAGCTCCGACTGGGAGGGGGACTATGGCTACACCTTC. Translated: CASSDWEGDYGYTF.

This clone was counted once. This chain connects TRBV29-1 to TRBJ2-1; possible D gene TRBD1, 6 bases. Germline values: CDR1 SQVTM, CDR2 ANQGSEA. The CDR3 covers 12 residues. V was trimmed by 3 bases and J by 10 bases, leaving 13 bases between them. The CDR3 region has the DNA TGCAGCGTTGACGGACAGACCGGAGAGCAGTTCTTC. Residues: CSVDGQTGEQFF.

This rearrangement joins TRBV4-1 to TRBJ2-1, with 14 positions matching TRBD2. CDR3 length equals 16 residues. Germline lookup yields CDR1 MGHRA and CDR2 YSYEKL. V dropped 5 bases and J dropped 8; count of bases not matched to a gene: 8. This chain's CDR3 is CASSSWGTSGSDEQFF. DNA of the CDR3: TGCGCCAGCAGCTCATGGGGGACTAGCGGGAGCGATGAGCAGTTCTTC.

V usage is TRBV19 and J usage is TRBJ2-1, with TRBD2 matching 13 bases. The junction had 6 bases not matched to a gene; V was cut back by 6 bases and J by 7 bases. The CDR3 contains 15 residues. CDR1 is LNHDA and CDR2 is SQIVND in the germline V gene (reference sequence). The CDR3 nucleotides read TGTGCCAGTAGGCGGACTAGCGGGAGTGAGAATGAGCAGTTCTTC. This translates into CASRRTSGSENEQFF.